The clone carrying this TCR beta chain was picked up many times. This entry belongs to a study of T cells in Graves' hyperthyroidism and ophthalmopathy. From RNA transcripts, TCR beta CDR3 regions were amplified. Primed by the HTBI set, a first-round RT-PCR was run on the TCR CDR3. A single record per CDR3 protein comes from TCRdb applying MiXCR to the multiplex PCR reads. The data show approximately 590,000 distinct CDR3 sequences, 15% to 18% seen once. CDR1 is MNHNS, CDR2 SASEGT, per germline. Losses at the gene ends were 8 bases for V and 5 bases for J; bases not matched to a gene: 13. The CDR3 runs 15 residues.

The specimen was blood. V is TRBV6-1 and J is TRBJ2-7; TRBD1 agrees at 9 bases. The TCR originated in a woman younger than 45 with Graves' hyperthyroidism. The chain's CDR3 is CASLGPRDRAHEQYF. The CDR3 DNA reads as TGTGCCAGCCTAGGACCCCGGGACAGGGCACACGAGCAGTACTTC.